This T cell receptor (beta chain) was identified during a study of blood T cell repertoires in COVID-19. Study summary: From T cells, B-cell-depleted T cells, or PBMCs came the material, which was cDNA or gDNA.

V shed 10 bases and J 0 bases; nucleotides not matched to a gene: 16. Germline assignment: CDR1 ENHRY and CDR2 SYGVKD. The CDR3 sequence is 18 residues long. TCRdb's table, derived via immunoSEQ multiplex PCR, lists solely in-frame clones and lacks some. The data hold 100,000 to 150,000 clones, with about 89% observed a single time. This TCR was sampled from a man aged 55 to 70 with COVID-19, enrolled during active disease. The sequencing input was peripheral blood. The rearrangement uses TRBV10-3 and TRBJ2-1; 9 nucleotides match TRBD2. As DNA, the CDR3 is TGTGCCACCGGCCAGGGGACTAGCCGCACATACTCCTACAATGAGCAGTTCTTC. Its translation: CATGQGTSRTYSYNEQFF.